The source of this T cell receptor beta chain is a study of T-cell memory formation after mild COVID-19. This clonotype was found many times. TCRdb itself ran the 5' RACE reads through MiXCR, one entry per CDR3 protein. The data contain 450,000 to 650,000 distinct CDR3 sequences, about 20% of them singletons. The CDR3 spans 12 residues. V was trimmed by 5 bases and J by 0 bases, leaving 4 bases between them. Germline-derived CDR1 and CDR2 are SGHRS and YFSETQ. The V call is TRBV5-1, the J call TRBJ2-3; D uncertain. The sequenced sample consisted of PBMCs or a T cell subset sorted from them (not recorded which). The origin of this receptor is an adult woman who had mild COVID-19 (a few samples of this study predate the infection). Cell type and time point are not known. The CDR3: CASRASTDTQYF. As DNA, the CDR3 is TGCGCCAGCAGGGCTAGCACAGATACGCAGTATTTT.